The 10 T cell receptor beta chains below were found in one sample sequenced in a study of PD-L1 blockade in urothelial cancer. Stated time point: pretreatment peripheral blood. Measured with immunoSEQ multiplex PCR; TCRdb has only the in-frame clones, and not every one. The sample has around 130,000 clones, 84% seen once. Sequencing was performed on PBMCs, taken around atezolizumab (anti-PD-L1) treatment. The source is a man aged 45-60 years with urothelial cancer.

The rearrangement joins TRBV28 to TRBJ1-2; 7 nucleotides match TRBD1. Germline CDR1 MDHEN, CDR2 SYDVKM. CDR3 length: 16 amino acids. J was trimmed by 4 bases and V by 3 bases; bases with no gene match: 11. The chain's CDR3 is CASSLPANRGSYGYTF. CDR3 DNA sequence: TGTGCCAGCAGTTTGCCCGCCAACAGGGGTTCCTATGGCTACACCTTC.

This rearrangement joins TRBV6-5 to TRBJ1-1; D gene uncertain. The germline gives CDR1 MNHEY, CDR2 SVGAGI. This CDR3 is built from 13 residues. V dropped 5 bases and J dropped 3 bases, with 10 bases sitting between them. In nucleotides, the CDR3 is TGTGCCAGCAGTGAAGGTCGGGACACTGAAGCTTTCTTT. This encodes CASSEGRDTEAFF.

V is TRBV28 and J is TRBJ2-3; TRBD2 aligns across 13 bases. Germline CDR1 reads MDHEN; CDR2 reads SYDVKM. The CDR3 contains 13 residues. The junction had 2 bases not matched to a gene; V was cut back by 6 bases and J by 8 bases. The CDR3 DNA reads TGTGCCAGCAGCACTAGCGGGAGGGCTACGCAGTATTTT. It yields the protein CASSTSGRATQYF.

This clone was seen ten or more times. V is TRBV7-9 and J is TRBJ2-7, with 8 positions matching TRBD1. Germline values: CDR1 SEHNR, CDR2 FQNEAQ (reference sequence). Trimming cost V 6 bases and J 2 bases; bases outside gene matches: 6. The CDR3 contains 14 residues. CDR3 sequence (DNA): TGTGCCAGCAGTTCCGGGACAGGCACCTACGAGCAGTACTTC. Protein: CASSSGTGTYEQYF.

The rearrangement links TRBV4-1 to TRBJ2-3, with TRBD1 matching 7 bases. J lost 2 bases, V lost 7 bases, and 9 bases had no gene match. Germline CDR1 and CDR2: MGHRA and YSYEKL. There are 15 residues in the CDR3. The CDR3 region has the DNA TGCGCCAGCAAACCACGGACAGGATTCACAGATACGCAGTATTTT. Protein sequence: CASKPRTGFTDTQYF.

Remarks on this clone: Mismatch with germline at one junction end may stem from a read error. This sequence joins TRBV20-1 and TRBJ2-7; D ambiguous. Germline CDR1 is DFQATT and CDR2 is SNEGSKA (reference sequence). The CDR3 runs to 11 residues. The CDR3 loop is CSAFDSHEQYF. The CDR3 nucleotides read TGCAGTGCTTTCGACTCCCACGAGCAGTACTTC.

The rearrangement links TRBV7-2 to TRBJ1-5; no reliable D call. V was trimmed by 2 bases and J by 6 bases, leaving 11 bases between them. This CDR3 has 14 residues. Germline V gene data show CDR1 as SGHTA and CDR2 as FQGNSA. CDR3 nucleotide sequence: TGTGCCAGCAGCTTATCGAGCGGCGGTCAGCCCCAGCATTTT. This codes for CASSLSSGGQPQHF.

The chain links TRBV30 to TRBJ2-7; D is uncertain. The CDR3 has 12 residues. The germline V gene has CDR1 GTSNPN and CDR2 SVGIG (reference sequence). Trimming shortened V by 0 bases and J by 2 bases, and 5 bases separated the two germline ends. The CDR3 DNA reads as TGTGCCTGGAGTGTAGAGGCCTACGAGCAGTACTTC. This codes for CAWSVEAYEQYF.

This clone was seen a few times. This CDR3 is CASTQGGRLNYGYTF. The DNA for the CDR3 is TGTGCCAGCACCCAGGGTGGCAGACTTAACTATGGCTACACCTTC. V and J are TRBV7-2 and TRBJ1-2, with a possible D match to TRBD1 (5 bases). The CDR3 has 15 amino acids. With 7 bases removed from V and 1 base from J, the gap between germline ends came to 16 bases. Per the germline V gene, CDR1 is SGHTA and CDR2 is FQGNSA.

In this sample, this clone turned up once. The rearrangement links TRBV30 to TRBJ1-6; 7 bases are shared with TRBD1. Trimming removed 5 bases from V and 5 bases from J; junction bases left unmatched: 9. CDR1 is GTSNPN, CDR2 SVGIG, per germline (reference sequence). This CDR3 comprises 15 residues. In nucleotides, the CDR3 is TGTGCCTGGGGGACAGCTGGGGGCCATAATTCACCCCTCCACTTT. This gives the protein CAWGTAGGHNSPLHF. Looking up the rest from reference TRBV30 and TRBJ1-6 gives the full variable domain: SQTIHQWPATLVQPVGSPLSLECTVEGTSNPNLYWYRQAAGRGLQLLFYSVGIGQISSEVPQNLSASRPQDRQFILSSKKLLLSDSGFYLCAWGTAGGHNSPLHFGNGTRLTVT.